The TCR beta chain described here comes from a study of identical twins. Study findings and constraints: Weaker excess sharing between twins was seen in beta out-of-frame sequences.

This clonotype has just a few counts. Its antigen remains unidentified. Germline V gene data show CDR1 as DFQATT and CDR2 as SNEGSKA (reference sequence). CDR3 length equals 14 residues. V shed 2 bases and J 6 bases; nucleotides not matched to a gene: 4. A universal primer site was incorporated via template switching, and the cDNA contained unique molecular identifiers. TCRdb re-called the 5' RACE reads with MiXCR, one entry per CDR3 protein. The table has approximately 700,000 distinct CDR3 sequences, 15% to 20% seen once. Another study also made use of these data, one on T cells expressing NK-cell markers.

This receptor was obtained from a woman younger than 35 in good health. This chain links TRBV20-1 with TRBJ2-1; 10 positions match TRBD2. Sequencing was performed on PBMCs. The CDR3 coding sequence is TGCAGTGCTAGAAGCGGGAGGGCCTCCAATGAGCAGTTCTTC. Its translation: CSARSGRASNEQFF.